The rows below give T cell receptor beta chains drawn from one sample of a study of blood T cell repertoires in COVID-19. Sequenced by immunoSEQ multiplex PCR; TCRdb stores in-frame clones only, minus some. This sample carries under 250,000 clones, roughly 84% of them seen once, and the ten largest clones take around 4.4%. The sequenced sample was peripheral blood. The receptor set was obtained from a man over 45 with active or convalescent COVID-19. Each CDR3 is given with its conserved first and last residue. Some rows mark clone size as missing; the rest say once, few, many or name a class of expanded clone.

j_call	clone_size	v_call	cdr3_aa
TRBJ1-4	-	TRBV5-1	CASTSPGGSEKLFF
TRBJ2-1	-	TRBV4-3	CASSQDPGGHNEQFF
TRBJ2-2	-	TRBV24-1	CATSKGQNTGELFF
TRBJ1-5	-	TRBV9	CASSKAQTAHSNQPQHF
TRBJ2-7	-	TRBV5-5	CASSFDRGGYFEQYF
TRBJ2-1	-	TRBV6-5	CASSYSARGGKNEQFF
TRBJ2-3	-	TRBV5-1	CASSLGAGVRTDTQYF
TRBJ1-5	-	TRBV28	CASRPGGGSQPQHF
TRBJ2-1	-	TRBV7-2	CASSRTSGGNNEQFF
TRBJ1-2	-	TRBV5-5	CASSLSAGAVYGYTF
TRBJ1-1	-	TRBV7-6	CASSPSRGNTEAFF
TRBJ1-2	-	TRBV19	CASSKLLGERGYTF
TRBJ2-7	-	TRBV5-1	CASSKWDRAYEQYF
TRBJ2-7	-	TRBV5-6	CASSSGTGFHEQYF
TRBJ2-1	-	TRBV4-2	CASSQGVAGGNSIGAYNEQFF
TRBJ1-1	-	TRBV7-9	CASSFSNRGEAFF
TRBJ1-6	-	TRBV25-1	CASSGPGQDSPLHF
TRBJ1-5	-	TRBV30	CAWSRRTGSNQPQHF
TRBJ2-7	few	TRBV7-2	CASSNRASSYEQYF
TRBJ1-2	-	TRBV19	CASKPPLREANYGYTF
TRBJ2-7	once	TRBV19	CASSGAALSYEQYF
TRBJ1-3	-	TRBV6-5	CASSQTASGNTIYF
TRBJ1-1	-	TRBV18	CASAKQGAAEAFF
TRBJ1-2	-	TRBV29-1	CSVDVDRAGYTF
TRBJ1-6	-	TRBV28	CASSPRTGVDSPLHF
TRBJ2-6	-	TRBV30	CAWLGRGSGANVLTF
TRBJ1-5	-	TRBV19	CASSIDSLMGAGNQPQHF
TRBJ1-6	-	TRBV14	CASSQTGGSAPLHF
TRBJ1-6	-	TRBV7-2	CASSTHRSSYNSPLHF
TRBJ2-7	-	TRBV3-1/TRBV3-2	CASSQDRLGGADPYEQYF
TRBJ2-3	-	TRBV10-1	CASSESPRDRALDTQYF
TRBJ1-1	-	TRBV5-1	CASSAGTGAALREAFF
TRBJ1-1	-	TRBV5-8	CASSSPLLEAFF
TRBJ1-1	-	TRBV27	CASSLSTPNTEAFF
TRBJ2-3	once	TRBV7-2	CASSFSGGPDTQYF
TRBJ2-4	once	TRBV12-3/TRBV12-4	CASSVGAGLRHF
TRBJ2-7	once	TRBV9	CASSPGGVTYEQYF
TRBJ2-1	-	TRBV12-3/TRBV12-4	CASSLVPREEQFF
TRBJ2-7	-	TRBV9	CASSPTGGEQYF
TRBJ2-3	once	TRBV6-4	CASSDGTTRPSTDTQYF
TRBJ1-1	-	TRBV19	CASSTYESTEAFF
TRBJ2-1	-	TRBV19	CASSARLAGGYNEQFF
TRBJ2-3	-	TRBV5-6	CASSLGQPTDTQYF
TRBJ2-1	-	TRBV27	CASSYHRVGNEQFF
TRBJ1-5	-	TRBV19	CASSSRDSYNQPQHF
TRBJ2-2	-	TRBV30	CAWSKGGPQELFF